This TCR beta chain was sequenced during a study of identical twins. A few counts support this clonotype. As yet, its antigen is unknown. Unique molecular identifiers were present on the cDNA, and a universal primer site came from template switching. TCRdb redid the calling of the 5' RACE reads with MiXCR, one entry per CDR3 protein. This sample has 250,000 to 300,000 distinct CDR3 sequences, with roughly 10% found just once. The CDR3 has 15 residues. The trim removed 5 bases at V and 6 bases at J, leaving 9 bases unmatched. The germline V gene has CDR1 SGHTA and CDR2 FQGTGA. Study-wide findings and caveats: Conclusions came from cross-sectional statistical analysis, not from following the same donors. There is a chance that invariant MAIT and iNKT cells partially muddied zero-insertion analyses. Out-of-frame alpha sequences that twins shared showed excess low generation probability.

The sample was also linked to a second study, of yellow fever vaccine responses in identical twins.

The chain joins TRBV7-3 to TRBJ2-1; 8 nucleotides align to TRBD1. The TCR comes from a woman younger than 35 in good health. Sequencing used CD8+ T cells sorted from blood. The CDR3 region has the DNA TGTGCCAGCAGCCCAGGACAGGGAATGGTCAATGAGCAGTTCTTC. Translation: CASSPGQGMVNEQFF.